This entry lists 18 T cell receptor beta chains sequenced from one sample in a study of shared clonotypes between healthy human individuals. Only in-frame clones appear in the TCRdb table, and some are missing; sequencing was by immunoSEQ multiplex PCR. The sample comprises about 180,000 clones, just under 95% of which are singletons, and 0.067% rests with the top ten. Material for sequencing was naive CD4+ T cells sorted from blood. Subset of the sample: CD45RA+ positively selected. The receptors shown here come from a woman between 25 and 40 years old in good health.

The chain carries TRBV1 and TRBJ2-1; the table assigns TRBD2, which was not confirmed against the DNA. TRBV1 is a pseudogene. CDR3 length equals 18 residues. For the CDR3, the DNA is TGCACCAGCAGCCCGATTACCCTAGCGGGAGCCATGTCCAATGAGCAGTTCTTC. As protein: CTSSPITLAGAMSNEQFF.

V and J are TRBV18 and TRBJ2-1; 10 nucleotides agree with TRBD2. The trim removed 4 bases at V and 8 bases at J, leaving 8 bases unmatched. Per germline, CDR1 KGHSH and CDR2 LQKENI. This CDR3 has 15 amino acids. The CDR3 loop is CASSLTSGIVDEQFF. The CDR3 bases are TGTGCCAGCTCACTAACTAGCGGGATAGTCGATGAGCAGTTCTTC.

The chain combines TRBV11-2 with TRBJ2-7; TRBD2 agrees at 10 bases. CDR1 SGHAT and CDR2 FQNNGV come from the germline V gene. J was trimmed by 5 bases and V by 5 bases; bases with no gene match: 12. This CDR3 region has 16 residues. The CDR3 here is CASSTRPGTSVNEQYF. In nucleotides, the CDR3 is TGTGCCAGCAGCACGCGACCCGGGACTAGCGTCAACGAGCAGTACTTC.

The V gene is TRBV4-1, the J gene TRBJ2-2; D is perhaps TRBD1 (6 bases). From germline, CDR1 is MGHRA and CDR2 YSYEKL. The CDR3 is 19 residues long. The V end lost 4 bases, the J end lost 0 bases, and 21 bases lay between the germline ends. The CDR3 DNA reads as TGCGCCAGCAGCCGGGGCAGGGACACTCGAAAAGCGAACACCGGGGAGCTGTTTTTT. Protein product: CASSRGRDTRKANTGELFF.

This clone was observed once. The chain uses TRBV10-3 and TRBJ2-1; D unresolved. V dropped 6 bases and J dropped 7 bases, with 13 bases sitting between them. The V gene's germline CDR1 is ENHRY and CDR2 SYGVKD. The CDR3 length is 13 residues. The CDR3: CAISRLDGNEQFF. DNA of the CDR3: TGTGCCATCAGCAGACTCGATGGGAATGAGCAGTTCTTC.

The V call is TRBV19, the J call TRBJ1-5; a possible D gene is TRBD1 (5 bases). V lost 5 bases, J lost 6 bases, and 17 bases lay in between. The length of the CDR3 is 15 residues. Germline CDR1 is LNHDA and CDR2 is SQIVND (reference sequence). The DNA of the CDR3 is TGTGCCAGTAGTCCCCCGCAAGGGGAGGCTCAGCCCCAGCATTTT. Translated, it gives CASSPPQGEAQPQHF. Supplemented by reference TRBV19 and TRBJ1-5, the full variable domain reads DGGITQSPKYLFRKEGQNVTLSCEQNLNHDAMYWYRQDPGQGLRLIYYSQIVNDFQKGDIAEGYSVSREKKESFPLTVTSAQKNPTAFYLCASSPPQGEAQPQHFGDGTRLSIL.

The genes are TRBV6-5 and TRBJ1-1, with TRBD1 matching 7 bases. From germline, CDR1 is MNHEY and CDR2 SVGAGI. J was trimmed by 1 base and V by 5 bases; bases with no gene match: 7. The CDR3 spans 15 residues. For the CDR3, the DNA is TGTGCCAGCAGTCCCCTACAGGGGAAGAACACTGAAGCTTTCTTT. It codes for CASSPLQGKNTEAFF.

The CDR3 protein is CASSPRGRETQYF. For the CDR3, the DNA is TGTGCCAGCAGCCCCCGCGGGAGAGAGACCCAGTACTTC. The gene calls are TRBV7-7 and TRBJ2-5; 7 nucleotides line up with TRBD2. With V trimmed by 5 bases and J by 4 bases, 4 bases remained unmatched. The V gene's germline CDR1 is SSHAT and CDR2 FNYEAQ (reference sequence). The CDR3 sequence is 13 residues long.

CDR3 loop: CSATEGGGQPQHF. In nucleotides, the CDR3 is TGCAGCGCCACCGAAGGGGGCGGACAGCCCCAGCATTTT. The rearrangement links TRBV29-1 to TRBJ1-5, with 7 bases lining up with TRBD1. Trimming cost V 7 bases and J 7 bases; bases outside gene matches: 10. CDR3 size: 13 residues. Germline V gene data show CDR1 as SQVTM and CDR2 as ANQGSEA.

V and J are TRBV29-1 and TRBJ2-7; 8 bases match TRBD1. Trimming cost V 7 bases and J 6 bases; bases outside gene matches: 8. The V gene's germline CDR1 is SQVTM and CDR2 ANQGSEA. There are 12 residues in the CDR3. CDR3 loop: CSGGTGLSEQYF. The DNA of the CDR3 is TGCAGCGGCGGGACAGGTTTGTCCGAGCAGTACTTC.

V and J are TRBV6-5 and TRBJ2-7; 9 bases align to TRBD2. In germline, CDR1 is MNHEY, CDR2 SVGAGI. This CDR3 comprises 14 residues. The trim removed 7 bases at V and 2 bases at J, leaving 6 bases unmatched. DNA of the CDR3: TGTGCCAGCACTAGGACTAGCGAGACCTACGAGCAGTACTTC. Translation gives CASTRTSETYEQYF.

The gene calls are TRBV27 and TRBJ2-3, with D possibly TRBD1 on 6 matching bases. Germline loops: CDR1 MNHEY, CDR2 SMNVEV (reference sequence). The CDR3 runs 14 residues. V was shortened by 5 bases and J by 2 bases, with 11 bases between the two germline ends. This CDR3 reads CASSNRAITDTQYF. CDR3 DNA sequence: TGTGCCAGCAGTAACAGGGCGATCACAGATACGCAGTATTTT.

This chain uses TRBV7-2 with TRBJ2-7; perhaps TRBD2 as D (5 bases). The germline V gene encodes CDR1 SGHTA and CDR2 FQGNSA. CDR3 size: 16 residues. The V end was cut by 1 base, the J end by 2 bases, with 15 bases between. The CDR3 is CASSLERSAGPYEQYF. CDR3 DNA: TGTGCCAGCAGCTTAGAGAGGTCGGCGGGTCCCTACGAGCAGTACTTC.

The J gene is TRBJ1-1, the V gene TRBV28; D is possibly TRBD1 (5 bases). V lost 0 bases and J 0 bases, leaving 14 bases between the germline ends. Germline loops: CDR1 MDHEN, CDR2 SYDVKM. The CDR3 is 17 residues long. This CDR3 reads CASSLWGRVGMNTEAFF. CDR3 in DNA: TGTGCCAGCAGTTTATGGGGCAGGGTGGGAATGAACACTGAAGCTTTCTTT.

The table lists this clone with a count of one. The chain uses TRBV10-1 and TRBJ2-7; D may be TRBD2 (7 bases). The germline gives CDR1 WNHNN, CDR2 SYGVQD (reference sequence). Trimming cost V 3 bases and J 7 bases, with 19 bases left between them. The CDR3 is 15 residues long. CDR3 loop: CASSEGRGTFGEQYF. The CDR3 coding sequence is TGCGCCAGCAGTGAAGGGAGGGGGACTTTTGGAGAGCAGTACTTC.

The chain joins TRBV2 to TRBJ2-5; the match to TRBD1 covers 8 bases. Germline V gene data show CDR1 as SNHLY and CDR2 as FYNNEI. V was pared by 6 bases and J by 5 bases, with 5 bases of the junction left unmatched. The CDR3 is made up of 13 amino acids. The CDR3 spells CASSGQGRETQYF. CDR3 coding DNA: TGTGCCAGCAGCGGACAGGGCCGGGAGACCCAGTACTTC.

This clone was counted between two and nine times. This rearrangement joins TRBV30 to TRBJ1-2; D not certain. Germline V gives CDR1 GTSNPN, CDR2 SVGIG (reference sequence). V dropped 1 base and J dropped 8 bases, with 11 bases sitting between them. CDR3 length equals 12 residues. The CDR3 DNA sequence: TGTGCCTGGAGTGATGGCATTACGGGCTACACCTTC. This encodes CAWSDGITGYTF.

The genes are TRBV2 and TRBJ2-5; D is unclear. The J call could be wrong; TRBJ2-7 is a better fit for the DNA end. Germline V gene lookup returns CDR1 SNHLY and CDR2 FYNNEI. This CDR3 spans 14 amino acids. The CDR3 DNA sequence: TGTGCCAGCAGCGCAAACGGGTTTCCGTCCGAGCAGTACTTC. It is translated as CASSANGFPSEQYF.